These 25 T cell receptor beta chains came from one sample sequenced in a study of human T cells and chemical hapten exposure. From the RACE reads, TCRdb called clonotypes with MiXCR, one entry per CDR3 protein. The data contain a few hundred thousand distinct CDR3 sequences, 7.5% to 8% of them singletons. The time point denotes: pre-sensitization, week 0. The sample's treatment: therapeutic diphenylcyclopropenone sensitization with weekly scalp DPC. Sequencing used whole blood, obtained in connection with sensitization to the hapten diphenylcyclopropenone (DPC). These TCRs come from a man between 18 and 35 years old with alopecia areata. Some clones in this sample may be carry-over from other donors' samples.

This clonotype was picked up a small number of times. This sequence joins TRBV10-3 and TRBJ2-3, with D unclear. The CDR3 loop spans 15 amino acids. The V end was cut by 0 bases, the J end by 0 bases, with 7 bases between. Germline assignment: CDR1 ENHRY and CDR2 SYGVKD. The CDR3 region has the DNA TGTGCCATCAGTGAGTCGGCTCCTAGCACAGATACGCAGTATTTT. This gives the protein CAISESAPSTDTQYF.

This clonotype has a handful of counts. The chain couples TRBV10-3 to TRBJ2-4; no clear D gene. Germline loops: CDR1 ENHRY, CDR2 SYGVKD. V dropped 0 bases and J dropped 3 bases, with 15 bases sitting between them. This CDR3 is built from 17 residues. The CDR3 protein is CAISESEADWGKNIQYF. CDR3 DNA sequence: TGTGCCATCAGTGAGTCCGAGGCAGATTGGGGCAAAAACATTCAGTACTTC.

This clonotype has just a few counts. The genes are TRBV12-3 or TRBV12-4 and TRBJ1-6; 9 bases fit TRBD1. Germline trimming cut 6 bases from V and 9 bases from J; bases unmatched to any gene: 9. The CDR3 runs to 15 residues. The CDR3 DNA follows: TGTGCCAGCAGCCGTGGGACAGGGAATACTTCACCCCTCCACTTT. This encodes CASSRGTGNTSPLHF.

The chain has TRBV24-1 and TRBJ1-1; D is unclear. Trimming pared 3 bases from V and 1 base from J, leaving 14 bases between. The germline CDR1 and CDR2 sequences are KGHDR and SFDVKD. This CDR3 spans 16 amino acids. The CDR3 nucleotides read TGTGCCACCAGTGATAGAAAGGTTCATCAGAACACTGAAGCTTTCTTT. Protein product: CATSDRKVHQNTEAFF.

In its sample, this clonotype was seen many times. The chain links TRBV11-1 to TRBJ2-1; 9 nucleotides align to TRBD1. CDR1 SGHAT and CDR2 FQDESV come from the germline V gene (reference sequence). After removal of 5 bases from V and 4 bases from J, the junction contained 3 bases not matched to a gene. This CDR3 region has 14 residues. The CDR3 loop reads CASSPDRGYNEQFF. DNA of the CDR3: TGTGCCAGCAGCCCGGACAGGGGTTACAATGAGCAGTTCTTC.

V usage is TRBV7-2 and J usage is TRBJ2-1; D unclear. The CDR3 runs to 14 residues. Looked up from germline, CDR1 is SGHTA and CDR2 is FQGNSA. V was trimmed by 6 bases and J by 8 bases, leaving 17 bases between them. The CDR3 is CASRPRSWPDEQFF. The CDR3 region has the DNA TGTGCCAGCAGACCCAGATCCTGGCCAGATGAGCAGTTCTTC.

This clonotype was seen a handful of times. The DNA of the CDR3 is TGTGCCAGCAGATACAGGGGGCAAACCAAAAACATTCAGTACTTC. Translated: CASRYRGQTKNIQYF. This chain uses TRBV12-3 or TRBV12-4 with TRBJ2-4; TRBD1 matches 9 bases. The CDR3 loop spans 15 amino acids. With V trimmed by 6 bases and J by 2 bases, 5 bases remained unmatched.

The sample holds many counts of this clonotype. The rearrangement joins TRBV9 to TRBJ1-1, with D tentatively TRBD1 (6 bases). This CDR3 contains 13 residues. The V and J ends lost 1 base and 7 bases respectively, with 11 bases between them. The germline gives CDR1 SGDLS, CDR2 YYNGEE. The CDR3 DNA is TGTGCCAGCAGCGTAAGTGGGGGCGTTGAAGCTTTCTTT. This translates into CASSVSGGVEAFF.

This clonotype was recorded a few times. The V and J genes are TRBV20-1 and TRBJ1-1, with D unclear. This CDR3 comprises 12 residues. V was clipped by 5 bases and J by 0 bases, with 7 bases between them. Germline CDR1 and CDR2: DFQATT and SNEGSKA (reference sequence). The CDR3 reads CSALGLNTEAFF. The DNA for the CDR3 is TGCAGTGCTCTCGGGTTGAACACTGAAGCTTTCTTT.

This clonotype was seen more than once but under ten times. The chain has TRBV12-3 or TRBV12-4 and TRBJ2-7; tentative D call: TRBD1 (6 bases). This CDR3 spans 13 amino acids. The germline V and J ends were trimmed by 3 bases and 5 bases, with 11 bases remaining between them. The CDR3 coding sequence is TGTGCCAGCAGTTTGCGGCAGGGGAACGAGCAGTACGTC. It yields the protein CASSLRQGNEQYV.

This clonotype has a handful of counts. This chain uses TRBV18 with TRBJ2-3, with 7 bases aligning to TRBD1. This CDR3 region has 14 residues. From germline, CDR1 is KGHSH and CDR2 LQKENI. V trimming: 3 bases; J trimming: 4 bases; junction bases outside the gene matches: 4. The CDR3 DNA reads TGTGCCAGCTCACCCCTGACAGGGCCAGATACGCAGTATTTT. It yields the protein CASSPLTGPDTQYF.

CDR3 in DNA: TGCAGTGCTAGTTCGGCAGGGAGAGACTATGGCTACACCTTC. Encoded protein: CSASSAGRDYGYTF. The chain is built from TRBV20-1 and TRBJ1-2; a possible D gene is TRBD1 (5 bases). This CDR3 comprises 14 residues. CDR1 and CDR2 (germline): DFQATT, SNEGSKA (reference sequence). V was clipped by 3 bases and J by 3 bases, with 14 bases between them.

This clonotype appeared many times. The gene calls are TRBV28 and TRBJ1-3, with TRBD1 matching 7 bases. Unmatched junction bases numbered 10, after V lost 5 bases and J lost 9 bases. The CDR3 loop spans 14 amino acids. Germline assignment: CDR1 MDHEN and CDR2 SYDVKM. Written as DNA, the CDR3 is TGTGCCAGCAGTCCCGACAGGGTTCGGAGCACCATATATTTT. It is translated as CASSPDRVRSTIYF.

DNA of the CDR3: TGTGCCAGCAGCCGCGGGACAGATTTACGAGCTTTCTTT. Protein: CASSRGTDLRAFF. V gene TRBV6-2 or TRBV6-3 combines with J gene TRBJ1-1, with 7 bases that match TRBD1. The V segment lost 6 bases and the J segment 10 bases; nucleotides outside the gene matches: 11. Germline CDR1 reads MNHEY; CDR2 reads SVGEGT. The CDR3 totals 13 residues.

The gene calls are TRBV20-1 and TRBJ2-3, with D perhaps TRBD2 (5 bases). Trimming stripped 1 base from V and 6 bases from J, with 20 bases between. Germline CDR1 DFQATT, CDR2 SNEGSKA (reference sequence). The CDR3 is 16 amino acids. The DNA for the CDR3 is TGCAGTGCTAGAGTCATGTCTAGCCCTTTCCTGGATACGCAGTATTTT. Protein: CSARVMSSPFLDTQYF.

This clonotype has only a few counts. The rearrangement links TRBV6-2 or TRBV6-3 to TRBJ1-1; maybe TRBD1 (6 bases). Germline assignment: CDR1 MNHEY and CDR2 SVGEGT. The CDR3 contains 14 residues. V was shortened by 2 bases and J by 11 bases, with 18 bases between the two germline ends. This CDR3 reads CASSYHRDNVPAFF. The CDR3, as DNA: TGTGCCAGCAGTTACCACCGGGACAATGTTCCTGCTTTCTTT.

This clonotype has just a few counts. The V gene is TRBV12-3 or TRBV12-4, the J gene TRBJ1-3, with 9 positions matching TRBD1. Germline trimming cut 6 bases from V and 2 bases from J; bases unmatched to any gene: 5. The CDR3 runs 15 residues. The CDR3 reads CASRGQGVPGNTIYF. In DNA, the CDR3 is TGTGCCAGCAGGGGACAGGGAGTTCCTGGAAACACCATATATTTT.

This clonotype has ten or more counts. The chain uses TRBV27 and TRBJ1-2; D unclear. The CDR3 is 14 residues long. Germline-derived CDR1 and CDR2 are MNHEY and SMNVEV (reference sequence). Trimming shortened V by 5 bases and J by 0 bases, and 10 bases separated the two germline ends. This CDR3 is CASSDLVSNYGYTF. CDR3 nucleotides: TGTGCCAGCAGTGATTTGGTATCTAACTATGGCTACACCTTC.

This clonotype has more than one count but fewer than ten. The CDR3 here is CASSSAETQYF. The DNA for the CDR3 is TGTGCCAGCAGCTCGGCGGAGACCCAGTACTTC. The V gene is TRBV12-3 or TRBV12-4, the J gene TRBJ2-5, with D hard to call. There are 11 residues in the CDR3. V was shortened by 6 bases and J by 5 bases, with 7 bases between the two germline ends.

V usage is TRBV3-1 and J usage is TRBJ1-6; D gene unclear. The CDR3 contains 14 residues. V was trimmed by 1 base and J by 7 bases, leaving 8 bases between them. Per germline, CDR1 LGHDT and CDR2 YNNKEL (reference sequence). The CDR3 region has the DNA TGTGCCAGCAGCCAAGCCGCACCGAATTCACCCCTCCACTTT. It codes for CASSQAAPNSPLHF.

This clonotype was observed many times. The CDR3 DNA follows: TGCAGCGTTGATGGACATGACATGAACACTGAAGCTTTCTTT. Protein sequence: CSVDGHDMNTEAFF. This chain connects TRBV29-1 to TRBJ1-1; maybe TRBD1 (5 bases). The CDR3 sequence is 14 residues long. V shed 3 bases and J shed 0 bases, with 11 bases lying between them. CDR1 SQVTM and CDR2 ANQGSEA come from the germline V gene.

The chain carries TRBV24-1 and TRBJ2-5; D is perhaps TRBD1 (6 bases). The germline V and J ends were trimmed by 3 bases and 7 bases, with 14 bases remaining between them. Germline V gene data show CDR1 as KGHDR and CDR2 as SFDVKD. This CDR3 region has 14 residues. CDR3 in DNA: TGTGCCACCAGTGATCCAGGGGTATCGGCGACCCAGTACTTC. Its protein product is CATSDPGVSATQYF.

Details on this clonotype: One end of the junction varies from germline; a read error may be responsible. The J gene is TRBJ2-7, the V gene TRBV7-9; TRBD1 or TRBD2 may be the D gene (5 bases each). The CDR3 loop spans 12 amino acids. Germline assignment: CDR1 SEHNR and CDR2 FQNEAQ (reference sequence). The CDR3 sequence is CASSSMAGTTGF. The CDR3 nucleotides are TGTGCCAGCAGCTCTATGGCCGGGACCACTGGCTTC.

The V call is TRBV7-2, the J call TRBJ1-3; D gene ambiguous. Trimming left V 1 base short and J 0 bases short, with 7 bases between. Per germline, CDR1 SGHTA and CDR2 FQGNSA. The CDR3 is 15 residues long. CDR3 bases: TGTGCCAGCAGCTTAGACGGGAGCTCTGGAAACACCATATATTTT. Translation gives CASSLDGSSGNTIYF.

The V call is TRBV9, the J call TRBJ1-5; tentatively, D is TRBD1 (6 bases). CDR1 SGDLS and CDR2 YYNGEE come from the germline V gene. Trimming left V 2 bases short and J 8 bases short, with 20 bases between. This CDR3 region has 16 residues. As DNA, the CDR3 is TGTGCCAGCAGCGTGGACCTAGGGGGGCCAGGTGAGCCCCAGCATTTT. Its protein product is CASSVDLGGPGEPQHF.